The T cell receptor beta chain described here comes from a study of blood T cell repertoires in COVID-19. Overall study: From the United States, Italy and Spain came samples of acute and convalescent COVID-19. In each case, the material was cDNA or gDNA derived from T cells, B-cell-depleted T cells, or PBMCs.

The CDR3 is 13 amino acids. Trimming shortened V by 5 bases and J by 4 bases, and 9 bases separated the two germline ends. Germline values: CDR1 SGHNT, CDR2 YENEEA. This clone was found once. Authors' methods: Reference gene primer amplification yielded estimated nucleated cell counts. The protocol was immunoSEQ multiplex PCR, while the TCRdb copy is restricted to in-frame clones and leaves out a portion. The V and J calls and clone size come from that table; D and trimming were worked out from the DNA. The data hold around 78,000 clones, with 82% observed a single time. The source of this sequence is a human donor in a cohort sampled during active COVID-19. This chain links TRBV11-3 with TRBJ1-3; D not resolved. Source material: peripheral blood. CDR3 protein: CASSQVSGNTIYF. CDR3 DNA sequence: TGTGCCAGCAGCCAGGTCAGCGGAAACACCATATATTTT. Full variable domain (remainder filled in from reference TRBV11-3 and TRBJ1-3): EAGVVQSPRYKIIEKKQPVAFWCNPISGHNTLYWYLQNLGQGPELLIRYENEEAVDDSQLPKDRFSAERLKGVDSTLKIQPAELGDSAVYLCASSQVSGNTIYFGEGSWLTVV.